This T cell receptor (beta chain) was sequenced for a study of blood T cell repertoires in COVID-19. Study-wide context: Samples representing acute and convalescent COVID-19 were sourced from the United States, Italy and Spain.

The repertoire was sequenced with immunoSEQ multiplex PCR; TCRdb's copy has only in-frame clones and lacks some. This table holds around 700,000 clones, around 90% found once. Germline CDR1 SGHTA, CDR2 FQGNSA. The V and J ends lost 0 bases and 7 bases respectively, with 10 bases between them. The CDR3 sequence is 13 residues long. The sequenced sample consisted of peripheral blood. This clonotype originated in a young woman with acute or convalescent COVID-19. The chain carries TRBV7-2 and TRBJ2-7; D gene ambiguous. This CDR3 is CASSLAGAEEQYF. Here the CDR3 DNA reads TGTGCCAGCAGCTTAGCAGGCGCGGAGGAGCAGTACTTC.